This T cell receptor beta chain is drawn from a study of T-cell reconstitution after alpha-beta-depleted transplantation in children. Study outcomes and limitations: The high TCRbeta diversity at day 60 in some patients came from surviving recipient T cells and thymic progenitors.

Germline V gene data show CDR1 as LNHNV and CDR2 as YYDKDF (reference sequence). Trimming removed 0 bases from V and 1 base from J, with 12 bases in between. The CDR3 length is 16 residues. About this clonotype itself: The antigen is not known.

Preparation of the TCRbeta library used unique molecular identifiers. TCRdb recomputed calls from the PCR reads with MiXCR, one row per CDR3 protein. Among more than 400,000 distinct CDR3 sequences listed, approximately 10% were seen once. The chain combines TRBV15 with TRBJ1-1; D unresolved. This TCR derives from a female patient aged 2 to 10 who had a stem cell transplant for aplastic anemia, so the T cells may come from the graft donor. The source material was PBMCs, mostly from graft donor cells, sampled 180 days after TCRalphabeta/CD19-depleted stem cell transplant. This CDR3 reads CATSREYPVGNTEAFF. The CDR3 DNA is TGTGCCACCAGCAGAGAATATCCAGTGGGGAACACTGAAGCTTTCTTT. Using reference TRBV15 and TRBJ1-1 for the parts outside the CDR3, the full variable domain is DAMVIQNPRYQVTQFGKPVTLSCSQTLNHNVMYWYQQKSSQAPKLLFHYYDKDFNNEADTPDNFQSRRPNTSFCFLDIRSPGLGDTAMYLCATSREYPVGNTEAFFGQGTRLTVV.